At least ten counts were recorded for the clone carrying this TCR beta chain. Under the authors' procedure: How many nucleated cells were present was estimated from reference gene primer amplification. Clones were sequenced by immunoSEQ multiplex PCR, and TCRdb holds only the in-frame ones, with some missing. The DNA was the basis for D and trimming; V, J and clone size are from that table. The table lists 50,000 to 75,000 clones, around 77% of them singletons. CDR3 size: 12 residues. After removal of 6 bases from V and 8 bases from J, the junction contained 2 bases not matched to a gene. These data originate in a study of blood T cell repertoires in COVID-19. For the study at large: The samples span acute and convalescent COVID-19 from the United States, Italy and Spain. Sources were T cells, B-cell-depleted T cells, or PBMCs; the material itself was cDNA or gDNA.

Sequenced sample: peripheral blood. The gene calls are TRBV12-3 or TRBV12-4 and TRBJ1-2; 11 positions agree with TRBD1. This TCR was recovered from a man aged 80 or over with active or convalescent COVID-19. CDR3 nucleotide sequence: TGTGCCAGCAGGGACAGGGGGCGAGGCTACACCTTC. Its translation: CASRDRGRGYTF.